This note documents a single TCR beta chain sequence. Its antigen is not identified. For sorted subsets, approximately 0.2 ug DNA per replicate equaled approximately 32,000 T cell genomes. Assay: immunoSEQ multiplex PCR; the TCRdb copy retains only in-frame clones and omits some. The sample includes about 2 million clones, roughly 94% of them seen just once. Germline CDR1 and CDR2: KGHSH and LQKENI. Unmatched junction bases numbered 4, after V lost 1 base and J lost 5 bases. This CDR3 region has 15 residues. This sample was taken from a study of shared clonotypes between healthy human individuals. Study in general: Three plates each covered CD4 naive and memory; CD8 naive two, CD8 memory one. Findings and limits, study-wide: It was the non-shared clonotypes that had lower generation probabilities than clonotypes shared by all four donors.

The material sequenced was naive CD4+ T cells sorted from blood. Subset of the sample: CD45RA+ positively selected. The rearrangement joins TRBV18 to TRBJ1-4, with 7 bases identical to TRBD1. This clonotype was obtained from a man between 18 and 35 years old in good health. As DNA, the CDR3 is TGTGCCAGCTCACCACGGGGGGACAGCAATGAAAAACTGTTTTTT. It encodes CASSPRGDSNEKLFF.